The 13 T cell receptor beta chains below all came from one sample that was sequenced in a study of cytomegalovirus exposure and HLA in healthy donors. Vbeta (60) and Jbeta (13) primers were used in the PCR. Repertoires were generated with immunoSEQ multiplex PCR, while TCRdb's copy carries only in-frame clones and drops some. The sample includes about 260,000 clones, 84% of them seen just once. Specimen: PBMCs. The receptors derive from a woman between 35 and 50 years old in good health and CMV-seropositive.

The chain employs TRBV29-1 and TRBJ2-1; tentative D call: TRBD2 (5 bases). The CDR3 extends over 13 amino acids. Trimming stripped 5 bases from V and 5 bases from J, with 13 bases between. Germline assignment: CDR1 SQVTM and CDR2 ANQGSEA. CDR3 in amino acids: CSVSPAANNEQFF. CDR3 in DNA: TGCAGCGTTTCTCCAGCGGCCAACAATGAGCAGTTCTTC.

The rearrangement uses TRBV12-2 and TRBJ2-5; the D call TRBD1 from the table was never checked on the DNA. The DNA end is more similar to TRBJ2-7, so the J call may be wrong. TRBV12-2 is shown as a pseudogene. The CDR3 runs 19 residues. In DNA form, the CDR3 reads TGTGCAAGTCGCTTAGGGTCCGGGGCTTACAGGGGGCTCTCCTACGAGCAGTACTTC. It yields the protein CASRLGSGAYRGLSYEQYF.

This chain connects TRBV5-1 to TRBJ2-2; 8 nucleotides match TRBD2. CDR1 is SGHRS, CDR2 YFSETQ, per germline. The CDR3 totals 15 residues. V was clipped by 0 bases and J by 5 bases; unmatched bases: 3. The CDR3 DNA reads TGCGCCAGCAGCTTGGTGGAGCGGGGGACCGGGGAGCTGTTTTTT. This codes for CASSLVERGTGELFF.

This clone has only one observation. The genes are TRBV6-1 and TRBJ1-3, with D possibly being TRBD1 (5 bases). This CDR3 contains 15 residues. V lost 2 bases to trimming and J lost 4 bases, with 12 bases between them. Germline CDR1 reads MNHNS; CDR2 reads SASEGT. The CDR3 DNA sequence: TGTGCCAGCAGTGAAAGCAGGGCTAAAGGAAACACCATATATTTT. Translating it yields CASSESRAKGNTIYF.

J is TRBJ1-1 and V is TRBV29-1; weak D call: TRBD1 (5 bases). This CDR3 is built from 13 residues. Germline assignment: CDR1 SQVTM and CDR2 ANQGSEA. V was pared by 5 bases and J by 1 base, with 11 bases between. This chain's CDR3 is CSVYRYENTEAFF. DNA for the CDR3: TGCAGCGTTTACAGGTACGAGAACACTGAAGCTTTCTTT.

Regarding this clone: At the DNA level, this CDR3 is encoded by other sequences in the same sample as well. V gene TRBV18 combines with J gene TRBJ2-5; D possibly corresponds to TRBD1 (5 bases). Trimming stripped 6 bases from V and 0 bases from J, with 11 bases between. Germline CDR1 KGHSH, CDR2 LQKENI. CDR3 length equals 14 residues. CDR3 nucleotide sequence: TGTGCCAGCTCGTCAACAGGAAACCAAGAGACCCAGTACTTC. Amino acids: CASSSTGNQETQYF. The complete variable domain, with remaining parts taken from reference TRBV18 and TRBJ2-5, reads NAGVMQNPRHLVRRRGQEARLRCSPMKGHSHVYWYRQLPEEGLKFMVYLQKENIIDESGMPKERFSAEFPKEGPSILRIQQVVRGDSAAYFCASSSTGNQETQYFGPGTRLLVL.

The CDR3: CAWKTGGVGKLFF. CDR3 nucleotides: TGTGCCTGGAAGACAGGGGGCGTTGGAAAACTGTTTTTT. The chain recombines TRBV30 with TRBJ1-4, with 10 bases matching TRBD1. The length of the CDR3 is 13 residues. Looked up from germline, CDR1 is GTSNPN and CDR2 is SVGIG (reference sequence). Trimming removed 4 bases from V and 10 bases from J; junction bases left unmatched: 6.

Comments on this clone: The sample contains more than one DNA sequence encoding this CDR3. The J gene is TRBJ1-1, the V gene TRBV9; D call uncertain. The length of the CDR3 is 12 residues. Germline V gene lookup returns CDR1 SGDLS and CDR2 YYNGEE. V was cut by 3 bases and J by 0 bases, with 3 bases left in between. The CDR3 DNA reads TGTGCCAGCAGCGCCTTGAACACTGAAGCTTTCTTT. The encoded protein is CASSALNTEAFF.

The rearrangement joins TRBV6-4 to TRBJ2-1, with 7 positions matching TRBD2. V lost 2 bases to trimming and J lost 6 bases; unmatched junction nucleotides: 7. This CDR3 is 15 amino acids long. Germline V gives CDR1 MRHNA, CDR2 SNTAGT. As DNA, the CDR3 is TGTGCCAGCAGTGACGAGCCTAGCGGCCCCAATGAGCAGTTCTTC. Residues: CASSDEPSGPNEQFF.

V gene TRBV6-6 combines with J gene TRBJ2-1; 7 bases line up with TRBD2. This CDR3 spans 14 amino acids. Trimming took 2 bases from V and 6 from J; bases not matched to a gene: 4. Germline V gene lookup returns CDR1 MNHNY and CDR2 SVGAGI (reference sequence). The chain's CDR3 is CASSYGGLVNEQFF. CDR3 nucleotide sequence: TGTGCCAGCAGTTACGGAGGACTAGTCAATGAGCAGTTCTTC.

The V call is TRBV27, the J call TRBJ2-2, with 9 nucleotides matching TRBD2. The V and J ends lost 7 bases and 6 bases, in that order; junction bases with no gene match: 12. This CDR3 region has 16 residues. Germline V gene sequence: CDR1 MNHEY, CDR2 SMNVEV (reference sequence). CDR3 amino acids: CASTFVAGEGPGELFF. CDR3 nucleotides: TGTGCCAGCACCTTCGTAGCGGGGGAGGGGCCCGGGGAGCTGTTTTTT.

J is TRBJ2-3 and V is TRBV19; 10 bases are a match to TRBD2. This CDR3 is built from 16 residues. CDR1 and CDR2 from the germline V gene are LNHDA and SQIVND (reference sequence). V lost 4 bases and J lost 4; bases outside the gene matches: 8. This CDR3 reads CASSTGLARPADTQYF. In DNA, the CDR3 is TGTGCCAGTAGTACGGGACTAGCGAGGCCCGCAGATACGCAGTATTTT.

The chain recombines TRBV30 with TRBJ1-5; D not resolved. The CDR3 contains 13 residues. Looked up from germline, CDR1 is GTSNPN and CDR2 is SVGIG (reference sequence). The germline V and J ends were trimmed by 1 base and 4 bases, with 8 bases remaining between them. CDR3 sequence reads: CAWSGGPNQPQHF. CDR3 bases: TGTGCCTGGAGTGGTGGCCCGAATCAGCCCCAGCATTTT.